Below are 10 T cell receptor beta chains sequenced from a single sample in a study of cytomegalovirus exposure and HLA in healthy donors. Here immunoSEQ multiplex PCR was the method, and the copy in TCRdb shows in-frame clones only, minus some. The sample consists of 250,000 to 350,000 clones, about nine tenths of them appearing once. What was sequenced was PBMCs. Receptors were obtained from a woman between 25 and 40 years old in good health and CMV-seropositive.

This clone has only one observation. The gene calls are TRBV18 and TRBJ2-5; D gene uncertain. The V and J ends lost 4 bases and 2 bases respectively, with 8 bases between them. In germline, CDR1 is KGHSH, CDR2 LQKENI. This CDR3 spans 13 amino acids. CDR3 nucleotides: TGTGCCAGCTCACAATCTCGACAAGAGACCCAGTACTTC. Translation: CASSQSRQETQYF. Looking up the rest from reference TRBV18 and TRBJ2-5 gives the full variable domain: NAGVMQNPRHLVRRRGQEARLRCSPMKGHSHVYWYRQLPEEGLKFMVYLQKENIIDESGMPKERFSAEFPKEGPSILRIQQVVRGDSAAYFCASSQSRQETQYFGPGTRLLVL.

The chain couples TRBV7-9 to TRBJ2-7; D unresolved. V was pared by 2 bases and J by 1 base, with 9 bases between. The length of the CDR3 is 14 residues. Germline lookup yields CDR1 SEHNR and CDR2 FQNEAQ (reference sequence). The CDR3 loop reads CASSLSAVSYEQYF. DNA of the CDR3: TGTGCCAGCAGCTTAAGTGCTGTTTCCTACGAGCAGTACTTC. Full variable domain (rest looked up from reference TRBV7-9 and TRBJ2-7): DTGVSQNPRHKITKRGQNVTFRCDPISEHNRLYWYRQTLGQGPEFLTYFQNEAQLEKSRLLSDRFSAERPKGSFSTLEIQRTEQGDSAMYLCASSLSAVSYEQYFGPGTRLTVT.

The chain couples TRBV5-8 to TRBJ2-7; tentatively, D is TRBD1 or TRBD2 (5 bases each). Trimming removed 4 bases from V and 4 bases from J, with 21 bases in between. Germline values: CDR1 SGHTS, CDR2 YDEGEE. The CDR3 totals 16 residues. The CDR3 region is CASSVATGTTLYEQYF. In DNA form, the CDR3 reads TGTGCCAGCAGCGTAGCAACCGGGACCACTCTGTACGAGCAGTACTTC.

V gene TRBV29-1 combines with J gene TRBJ1-2; D ambiguous. There are 15 residues in the CDR3. Germline CDR1 is SQVTM and CDR2 is ANQGSEA. Trimming pared 1 base from V and 1 base from J, leaving 13 bases between. This CDR3 reads CSVEVGLRFNYGYTF. As DNA, the CDR3 is TGCAGCGTTGAAGTTGGCCTCCGATTTAACTATGGCTACACCTTC.

The V call is TRBV5-4, the J call TRBJ2-2, with D perhaps being TRBD1 or TRBD2 (5 bases each). Trimming stripped 6 bases from V and 0 bases from J, with 15 bases between. Germline CDR1 is SGHNT and CDR2 is YYREEE (reference sequence). The CDR3 is 16 residues long. This chain's CDR3 is CASIDRGRTNTGELFF. The CDR3 DNA reads TGTGCCAGCATCGATCGGGGACGAACGAACACCGGGGAGCTGTTTTTT.

DNA of the CDR3: TGTGCCAGCAACGATAACAATGAGCAGTTCTTC. Protein: CASNDNNEQFF. This rearrangement joins TRBV27 to TRBJ2-1; D not resolved. Germline values: CDR1 MNHEY, CDR2 SMNVEV (reference sequence). The CDR3 spans 11 residues. V was shortened by 7 bases and J by 5 bases, with 6 bases between the two germline ends.

This clone was seen more than once but under ten times. For the CDR3, the DNA is TGTGCCAGCAGTGATGGTCCAATGACGCAGGGGAAGGGATATAGCAATCAGCCCCAGCATTTT. The encoded protein is CASSDGPMTQGKGYSNQPQHF. The chain joins TRBV2 to TRBJ1-5, with a weak D call TRBD1 (6 bases). V lost 3 bases and J lost 0, with 27 bases in between. The CDR3 runs to 21 residues. Germline CDR1 is SNHLY and CDR2 is FYNNEI.

J is TRBJ2-2 and V is TRBV27; D is undetermined. CDR3 length: 14 residues. The ends were cut back, 7 bases at V and 5 bases at J, with 14 bases in the middle. Germline-derived CDR1 and CDR2 are MNHEY and SMNVEV (reference sequence). The CDR3 DNA sequence: TGTGCCAGCATTGGTAGGGTAGGGACCGGGGAGCTGTTTTTT. Its protein product is CASIGRVGTGELFF.

V is TRBV6-5 and J is TRBJ2-2, with TRBD1 identical over 8 bases. The trim removed 6 bases at V and 6 bases at J, leaving 9 bases unmatched. In germline, CDR1 is MNHEY, CDR2 SVGAGI. There are 15 residues in the CDR3. The CDR3 region is CASSTLDRVAGELFF. CDR3 bases: TGTGCCAGCAGCACCCTGGACAGGGTCGCCGGGGAGCTGTTTTTT.

This rearrangement joins TRBV7-9 to TRBJ1-2; unclear D gene. There are 16 residues in the CDR3. V was cut by 2 bases and J by 0 bases, with 13 bases left in between. CDR1 is SEHNR, CDR2 FQNEAQ, per germline (reference sequence). In DNA, the CDR3 is TGTGCCAGCAGCTTATTTTTGACCTCTTCTAACTATGGCTACACCTTC. As protein: CASSLFLTSSNYGYTF.